Presented here are 22 T cell receptor beta chains from one specimen sequenced in a study of Graves' ophthalmopathy and Graves' hyperthyroidism. Amplified material comprised TCR beta CDR3 regions derived from RNA transcripts. HTBI-primed first-round RT-PCR preceded second-round multiplex PCR. TCRdb called the multiplex PCR reads again in MiXCR, with one record for every CDR3 protein. Of hundreds of thousands of distinct CDR3 sequences in the sample, about 41% are singletons; the top ten hold more than 2.5%. Sequenced: peripheral blood. All receptors come from an adult man with Graves' ophthalmopathy.

There are many counts of this clonotype. The genes are TRBV15 and TRBJ2-2; perhaps TRBD2 as D (6 bases). The CDR3 has 19 residues. The germline V gene encodes CDR1 LNHNV and CDR2 YYDKDF (reference sequence). The germline V and J ends were trimmed by 1 base and 5 bases, with 23 bases remaining between them. In DNA, the CDR3 is TGTGCCACCAGCAGAGGGTATTCCTTAGGTGGCGGGGCGACCGGGGAGCTGTTTTTT. Residues: CATSRGYSLGGGATGELFF.

This clonotype occurred once. The chain has TRBV29-1 and TRBJ2-7; TRBD1 aligns across 7 bases. The CDR3 loop spans 14 amino acids. The trim removed 8 bases at V and 0 bases at J, leaving 10 bases unmatched. Looked up from germline, CDR1 is SQVTM and CDR2 is ANQGSEA. The CDR3 here is CSQYRGQSSYEQYF. Written as DNA, the CDR3 is TGCAGCCAATACAGGGGACAGAGCTCCTACGAGCAGTACTTC.

The gene calls are TRBV13 and TRBJ2-7, with TRBD2 matching over 8 bases. This CDR3 has 14 residues. CDR1 PRHDT and CDR2 FYEKMQ come from the germline V gene (reference sequence). J was trimmed by 4 bases and V by 4 bases; bases with no gene match: 6. The CDR3 DNA reads TGTGCCAGCAGCTATCCGGGAGGGCCTTACGAGCAGTACTTC. Translated: CASSYPGGPYEQYF. The complete variable domain, with remaining parts taken from reference TRBV13 and TRBJ2-7, reads AAGVIQSPRHLIKEKRETATLKCYPIPRHDTVYWYQQGPGQDPQFLISFYEKMQSDKGSIPDRFSAQQFSDYHSELNMSSLELGDSALYFCASSYPGGPYEQYFGPGTRLTVT.

The gene calls are TRBV25-1 and TRBJ1-5, with D perhaps TRBD1 (5 bases). The CDR3 consists of 16 residues. Germline CDR1 and CDR2: MGHDK and SYGVNS. The V end was cut by 8 bases, the J end by 5 bases, with 22 bases between. The CDR3 protein is CASSPTAGTSYQPQHF. The CDR3 DNA sequence: TGTGCCAGCTCACCGACCGCCGGGACGTCATATCAGCCCCAGCATTTT.

V usage is TRBV29-1 and J usage is TRBJ1-2, with 7 bases lining up with TRBD1. Germline V gene sequence: CDR1 SQVTM, CDR2 ANQGSEA. The CDR3 is 13 residues long. The junction had 10 bases not matched to a gene; V was cut back by 7 bases and J by 5 bases. The CDR3, as DNA: TGCAGCGGAACTTGGGACAGTCAGTATGGCTACACCTTC. This translates into CSGTWDSQYGYTF. The entire variable domain, with the rest obtained from reference TRBV29-1 and TRBJ1-2, is as follows: SAVISQKPSRDICQRGTSLTIQCQVDSQVTMMFWYRQQPGQSLTLIATANQGSEATYESGFVIDKFPISRPNLTFSTLTVSNMSPEDSSIYLCSGTWDSQYGYTFGSGTRLTVV.

The chain is built from TRBV10-2 and TRBJ1-2; 8 bases match TRBD1. Germline V gives CDR1 WSHSY, CDR2 SAAADI. V dropped 5 bases and J dropped 2; count of bases not matched to a gene: 10. This CDR3 comprises 16 residues. The DNA of the CDR3 is TGCGCCAGCAGTAGCCCTACAGGGGGACGAAACTATGGCTACACCTTC. It yields the protein CASSSPTGGRNYGYTF.

The chain joins TRBV29-1 to TRBJ2-5; 7 bases map to TRBD1. Germline V gene data show CDR1 as SQVTM and CDR2 as ANQGSEA. The length of the CDR3 is 13 residues. V was clipped by 7 bases and J by 4 bases; unmatched bases: 9. The DNA for the CDR3 is TGCAGCGGTCGACAGGGTTGGGGAGAGACCCAGTACTTC. Its protein product is CSGRQGWGETQYF.

Many counts were recorded for this clonotype. The chain links TRBV5-1 to TRBJ2-7, with D perhaps being TRBD1 or TRBD2 (5 bases each). The V end lost 3 bases, the J end lost 2 bases, and 9 bases lay between the germline ends. This CDR3 is built from 13 residues. Germline-derived CDR1 and CDR2 are SGHRS and YFSETQ. DNA for the CDR3: TGCGCCAGCAGCTCGGGACCGGCCTACGAGCAGTACTTC. This encodes CASSSGPAYEQYF.

This clonotype turned up a few times. V and J are TRBV7-8 and TRBJ2-7, with D possibly matching TRBD2 (6 bases). CDR1 and CDR2 from the germline V gene are SGHVS and FQNEAQ. V lost 0 bases to trimming and J lost 3 bases, with 9 bases between them. The CDR3 has 14 residues. CDR3 residues: CASSLALAVYEQYF. CDR3 coding DNA: TGTGCCAGCAGCTTAGCACTAGCTGTCTACGAGCAGTACTTC.

The chain is built from TRBV7-9 and TRBJ2-5; D remains ambiguous. V was trimmed by 1 base and J by 9 bases, leaving 9 bases between them. Germline CDR1 reads SEHNR; CDR2 reads FQNEAQ (reference sequence). This CDR3 has 12 residues. This CDR3 reads CASSLGRGPQYF. CDR3 coding DNA: TGTGCCAGCAGCTTAGGTCGTGGGCCCCAGTACTTC.

The chain combines TRBV5-5 with TRBJ2-7; D perhaps matches TRBD2 (5 bases). The germline CDR1 and CDR2 sequences are SGHKS and YYEKEE (reference sequence). There are 14 residues in the CDR3. V was trimmed by 4 bases and J by 4 bases, leaving 15 bases between them. The CDR3 here is CASSLLERQYEQYF. CDR3 sequence (DNA): TGTGCCAGCAGCCTGCTTGAGCGGCAATACGAGCAGTACTTC.

V gene TRBV3-1 combines with J gene TRBJ2-7; TRBD2 matches 9 bases. Germline loops: CDR1 LGHDT, CDR2 YNNKEL (reference sequence). Trimming took 10 bases from V and 4 from J; bases not matched to a gene: 8. This CDR3 has 13 residues. The CDR3 nucleotides are TGTGCCATCGCGAGCGGGAGGATATACGAGCAGTACTTC. Protein: CAIASGRIYEQYF.

The chain employs TRBV25-1 and TRBJ2-1; D might be TRBD2 (5 bases). Looked up from germline, CDR1 is MGHDK and CDR2 is SYGVNS. V dropped 3 bases and J dropped 3 bases, with 12 bases sitting between them. The CDR3 is 15 amino acids. The CDR3 is CASSDGAANYNEQFF. CDR3 DNA sequence: TGTGCCAGCAGTGACGGAGCGGCTAACTACAATGAGCAGTTCTTC. Complete variable domain (other parts from reference TRBV25-1 and TRBJ2-1): EADIYQTPRYLVIGTGKKITLECSQTMGHDKMYWYQQDPGMELHLIHYSYGVNSTEKGDLSSESTVSRIRTEHFPLTLESARPSHTSQYLCASSDGAANYNEQFFGPGTRLTVL.

With regard to this clonotype: One base away lies a much larger clone, so this may be a sequencing read error. The chain links TRBV4-1 to TRBJ2-7; D perhaps matches TRBD2 (5 bases). Germline CDR1 MGHRA, CDR2 YSYEKL. The CDR3 runs 14 residues. Trimming removed 1 base from V and 3 bases from J, with 10 bases in between. The DNA of the CDR3 is TGCGCCAGCAGCCAAGCGGGAAAGGGCTACGAGCAGTACTTC. As protein: CASSQAGKGYEQYF.

This clonotype has just a few counts. This chain joins TRBV12-3 or TRBV12-4 and TRBJ1-1; D may be TRBD1 (5 bases). The CDR3 has 12 amino acids. Deletions cut 6 bases from V and 7 bases from J, with 12 bases between. CDR3 protein: CASRGTADEAFF. The DNA of the CDR3 is TGTGCCAGCAGAGGGACCGCAGATGAAGCTTTCTTT.

Many counts were recorded for this clonotype. V is TRBV5-1 and J is TRBJ1-4; D is possibly TRBD1 (5 bases). Germline V lookup: CDR1 SGHRS, CDR2 YFSETQ. The CDR3 length is 18 residues. V was trimmed by 1 base and J by 8 bases, leaving 24 bases between them. The CDR3 loop is CASSLWGTYSSRGEKLFF. CDR3 bases: TGCGCCAGCAGCTTGTGGGGGACCTACAGTTCCCGAGGCGAAAAACTGTTTTTT.

This clonotype was observed many times. The chain links TRBV2 to TRBJ1-4; TRBD1 matches at 9 bases. The CDR3 has 17 residues. Germline V gene sequence: CDR1 SNHLY, CDR2 FYNNEI. Germline trimming cut 6 bases from V and 1 base from J; bases unmatched to any gene: 9. CDR3 in amino acids: CASSLTGGRRTNEKLFF. CDR3 DNA: TGTGCCAGCAGCTTAACAGGGGGCAGAAGAACTAATGAAAAACTGTTTTTT.

The gene calls are TRBV9 and TRBJ2-6, with 7 bases that match TRBD1. The CDR3 contains 14 residues. J gave up 4 bases and V 3 bases, and 1 base lay outside the gene matches. Germline V gene sequence: CDR1 SGDLS, CDR2 YYNGEE. CDR3 region: CASSAGQGANVLTF. The CDR3 DNA follows: TGTGCCAGCAGCGCGGGACAGGGGGCCAACGTCCTGACTTTC.

The rearrangement uses TRBV24-1 and TRBJ2-3; no clear D. The V gene's germline CDR1 is KGHDR and CDR2 SFDVKD. Trimming pared 2 bases from V and 0 bases from J, leaving 14 bases between. The CDR3 contains 17 residues. The CDR3 coding sequence is TGTGCCACCAGTGATTCCCATGGGGTATCTAGCACAGATACGCAGTATTTT. Protein product: CATSDSHGVSSTDTQYF.

In DNA, the CDR3 is TGCAGCGGTGTCCTTTCAACGGGACAAGCCTACGAGCAGTACTTC. Translated: CSGVLSTGQAYEQYF. The chain has TRBV29-1 and TRBJ2-7; TRBD1 is a possible D gene (6 bases). CDR1 and CDR2 (germline): SQVTM, ANQGSEA. CDR3 size: 15 residues. V was pared by 7 bases and J by 2 bases, with 21 bases between.

V usage is TRBV29-1 and J usage is TRBJ1-4; no definite D call. The ends were cut back, 3 bases at V and 6 bases at J, with 11 bases in the middle. Germline V lookup: CDR1 SQVTM, CDR2 ANQGSEA. The CDR3 covers 13 residues. CDR3 sequence reads: CSVEDPAHEKLFF. In DNA form, the CDR3 reads TGCAGCGTTGAGGACCCTGCGCATGAAAAACTGTTTTTT.

A single count supports this clonotype. The rearrangement joins TRBV2 to TRBJ1-6, with 9 bases lining up with TRBD1. Trimming at V came to 3 bases and at J to 6 bases, leaving 3 bases not matched to a gene. This CDR3 contains 15 residues. Per the germline V gene, CDR1 is SNHLY and CDR2 is FYNNEI. DNA for the CDR3: TGTGCCAGCAGTGAGAGGACAGGGGTTAATTCACCCCTCCACTTT. Translating gives CASSERTGVNSPLHF. Combining the CDR3 with reference TRBV2 and TRBJ1-6 gives the whole variable domain EPEVTQTPSHQVTQMGQEVILRCVPISNHLYFYWYRQILGQKVEFLVSFYNNEISEKSEIFDDQFSVERPDGSNFTLKIRSTKLEDSAMYFCASSERTGVNSPLHFGNGTRLTVT.